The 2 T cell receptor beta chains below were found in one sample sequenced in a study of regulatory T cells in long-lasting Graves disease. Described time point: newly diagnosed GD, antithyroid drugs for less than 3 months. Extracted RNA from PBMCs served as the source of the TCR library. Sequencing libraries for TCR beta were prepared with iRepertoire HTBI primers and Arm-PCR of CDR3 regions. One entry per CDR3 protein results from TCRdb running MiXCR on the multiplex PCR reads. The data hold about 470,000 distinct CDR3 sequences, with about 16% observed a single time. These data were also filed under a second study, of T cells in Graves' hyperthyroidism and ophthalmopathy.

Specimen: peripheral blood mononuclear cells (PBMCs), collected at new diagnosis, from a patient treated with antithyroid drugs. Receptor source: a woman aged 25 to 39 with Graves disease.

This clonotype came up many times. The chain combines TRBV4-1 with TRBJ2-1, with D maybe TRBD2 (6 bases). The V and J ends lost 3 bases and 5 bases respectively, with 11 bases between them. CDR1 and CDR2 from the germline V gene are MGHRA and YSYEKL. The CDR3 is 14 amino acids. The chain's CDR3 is CASSQAGFNNEQFF. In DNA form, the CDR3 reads TGCGCCAGCAGCCAGGCGGGATTCAACAATGAGCAGTTCTTC.

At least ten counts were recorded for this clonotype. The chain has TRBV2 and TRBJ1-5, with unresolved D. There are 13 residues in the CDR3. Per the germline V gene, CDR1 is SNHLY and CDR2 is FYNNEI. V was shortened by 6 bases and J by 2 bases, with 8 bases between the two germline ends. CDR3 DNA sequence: TGTGCCAGCAGCGTGAGGGGCAATCAGCCCCAGCATTTT. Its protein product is CASSVRGNQPQHF.